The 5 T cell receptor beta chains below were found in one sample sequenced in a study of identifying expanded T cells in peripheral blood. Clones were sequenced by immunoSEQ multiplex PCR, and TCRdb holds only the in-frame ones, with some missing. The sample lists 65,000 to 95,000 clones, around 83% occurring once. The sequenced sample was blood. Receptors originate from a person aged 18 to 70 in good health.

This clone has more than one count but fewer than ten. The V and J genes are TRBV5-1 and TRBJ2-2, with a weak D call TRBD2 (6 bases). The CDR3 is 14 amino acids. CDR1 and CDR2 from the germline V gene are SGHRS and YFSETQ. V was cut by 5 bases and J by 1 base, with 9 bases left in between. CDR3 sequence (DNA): TGCGCCAGCAGGGATAGCGGGAACACCGGGGAGCTGTTTTTT. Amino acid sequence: CASRDSGNTGELFF.

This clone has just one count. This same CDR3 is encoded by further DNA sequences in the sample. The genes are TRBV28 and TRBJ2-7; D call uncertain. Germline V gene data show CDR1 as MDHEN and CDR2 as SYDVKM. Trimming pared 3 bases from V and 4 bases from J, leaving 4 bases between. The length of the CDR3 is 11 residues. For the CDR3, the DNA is TGTGCCAGCAGTTTTAGTTACGAGCAGTACTTC. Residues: CASSFSYEQYF.

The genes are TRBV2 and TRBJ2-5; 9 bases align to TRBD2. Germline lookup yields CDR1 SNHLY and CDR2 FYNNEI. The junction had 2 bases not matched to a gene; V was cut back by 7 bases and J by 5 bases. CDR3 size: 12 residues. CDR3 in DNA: TGTGCCAGCAAAACTAGCGGGGAGACCCAGTACTTC. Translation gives CASKTSGETQYF.

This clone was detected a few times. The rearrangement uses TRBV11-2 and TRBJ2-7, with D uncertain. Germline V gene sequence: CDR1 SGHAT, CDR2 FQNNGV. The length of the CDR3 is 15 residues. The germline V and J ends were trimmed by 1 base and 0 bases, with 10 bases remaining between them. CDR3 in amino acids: CASSLVGPDSYEQYF. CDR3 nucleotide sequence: TGTGCCAGCAGCTTAGTCGGCCCCGACTCCTACGAGCAGTACTTC. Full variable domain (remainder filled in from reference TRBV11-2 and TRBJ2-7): EAGVAQSPRYKIIEKRQSVAFWCNPISGHATLYWYQQILGQGPKLLIQFQNNGVVDDSQLPKDRFSAERLKGVDSTLKIQPAKLEDSAVYLCASSLVGPDSYEQYFGPGTRLTVT.

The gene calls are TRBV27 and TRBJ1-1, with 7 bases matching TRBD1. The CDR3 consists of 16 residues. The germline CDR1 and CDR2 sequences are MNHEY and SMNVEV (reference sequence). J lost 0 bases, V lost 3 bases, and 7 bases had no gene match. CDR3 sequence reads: CASSFGLRGMNTEAFF. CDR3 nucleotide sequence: TGTGCCAGCAGTTTCGGCCTCAGGGGGATGAACACTGAAGCTTTCTTT.